This T cell receptor beta chain was recovered during a study of identical twins. Template switching added a universal primer site; cDNA carried unique molecular identifiers. TCRdb re-called the 5' RACE reads through MiXCR, storing one row per CDR3 protein. The data show more than 1.5 million distinct CDR3 sequences, about 32% seen once. V shed 0 bases and J 1 base; nucleotides not matched to a gene: 4. Germline V CDR1 and CDR2: SNHLY, FYNNEI. This CDR3 comprises 16 residues. This clonotype was sampled from a newborn girl in good health. The chain uses TRBV2 and TRBJ2-3; 7 bases align to TRBD2. The sample comprised cord blood. The CDR3 DNA reads as TGTGCCAGCAGTGAAGCGCTTGGGGGGGGCACAGATACGCAGTATTTT. Protein sequence: CASSEALGGGTDTQYF. Filled out from reference TRBV2 and TRBJ2-3, the complete variable domain reads EPEVTQTPSHQVTQMGQEVILRCVPISNHLYFYWYRQILGQKVEFLVSFYNNEISEKSEIFDDQFSVERPDGSNFTLKIRSTKLEDSAMYFCASSEALGGGTDTQYFGPGTRLTVL.